The 32 T cell receptor beta chains below were found in one sample sequenced in a study of vaccination effects on CD4 cells after COVID-19. The data were produced by immunoSEQ multiplex PCR, yet TCRdb's version contains in-frame clones alone and is incomplete. The sample lists some 30,000 clones; around 75% were seen once. Their antigen targets remain unknown. Under the ViraFEST assay, PBMC were stimulated with viral peptide pools so that antigen-specific CD4+ T cells expanded. Sequencing was performed afterwards. The culture ran for under eleven days, and then CD4+ T cells were isolated. BNT162b2 vaccine or mRNA-1273 vaccine was given to participants in two doses. The sequencing used CD4+ T cells from PBMCs cultured with SARS-CoV-2 spike peptides, collected after COVID-19 vaccination. These receptors originate from a human donor who received a COVID-19 vaccine. Some clones in this sample may be carry-over from other donors' samples.

CDR3 nucleotides: TGTGCCAGCAGCTTGCCAGGGGAAAGGCGGGATCAGCCCCAGCATTTT. Translating it yields CASSLPGERRDQPQHF. The gene calls are TRBV5-4 and TRBJ1-5; tentative D call: TRBD1 (6 bases). Germline V lookup: CDR1 SGHNT, CDR2 YYREEE (reference sequence). The CDR3 has 16 amino acids. The V and J ends lost 1 base and 5 bases respectively, with 16 bases between them. Drawing the rest from reference TRBV5-4 and TRBJ1-5, the complete variable domain is ETGVTQSPTHLIKTRGQQVTLRCSSQSGHNTVSWYQQALGQGPQFIFQYYREEENGRGNFPPRFSGLQFPNYSSELNVNALELDDSALYLCASSLPGERRDQPQHFGDGTRLSIL.

This clone was counted only a few times. This chain uses TRBV29-1 with TRBJ2-1; 8 nucleotides align to TRBD2. The J segment lost 1 base and the V segment lost 4 bases, leaving 3 bases of the junction unmatched. Germline V gene sequence: CDR1 SQVTM, CDR2 ANQGSEA. The CDR3 loop spans 14 amino acids. The CDR3 reads CSVVRGVSYNEQFF. The CDR3 DNA is TGCAGCGTTGTGCGGGGGGTATCCTACAATGAGCAGTTCTTC.

This clone was observed a single time. This chain links TRBV15 with TRBJ2-3; D ambiguous. Trimming cost V 2 bases and J 0 bases, with 3 bases left between them. Per germline, CDR1 LNHNV and CDR2 YYDKDF (reference sequence). The CDR3 totals 13 residues. This CDR3 is CATSRPSTDTQYF. The CDR3 DNA reads as TGTGCCACCAGCAGACCTAGCACAGATACGCAGTATTTT.

The genes are TRBV5-6 and TRBJ2-1, with 10 bases identical to TRBD2. Germline V lookup: CDR1 SGHDT, CDR2 YYEEEE. Trimming at V came to 0 bases and at J to 9 bases, leaving 9 bases not matched to a gene. This CDR3 contains 16 residues. CDR3 DNA sequence: TGTGCCAGCAGCTTGGATGTAGCGGGGGGTCCGGTTGAGCAGTTCTTC. This translates into CASSLDVAGGPVEQFF.

The chain is built from TRBV5-1 and TRBJ1-1; perhaps TRBD1 as D (5 bases). The length of the CDR3 is 15 residues. Germline CDR1 SGHRS, CDR2 YFSETQ. Trimming removed 4 bases from V and 2 bases from J, with 15 bases in between. The CDR3 is CASSTDGQQNTEAFF. Here the CDR3 DNA reads TGCGCCAGCAGCACCGACGGACAACAAAACACTGAAGCTTTCTTT. The whole variable domain, remainder taken from reference TRBV5-1 and TRBJ1-1, is KAGVTQTPRYLIKTRGQQVTLSCSPISGHRSVSWYQQTPGQGLQFLFEYFSETQRNKGNFPGRFSGRQFSNSRSEMNVSTLELGDSALYLCASSTDGQQNTEAFFGQGTRLTVV.

The V and J genes are TRBV2 and TRBJ2-5, with D uncertain. Germline V gene lookup returns CDR1 SNHLY and CDR2 FYNNEI. This CDR3 region has 12 residues. Trimming removed 3 bases at V and 9 bases at J, with 11 bases between. In DNA, the CDR3 is TGTGCCAGCAGTGAGGCCAGCCTGCCCCAGTACTTC. It yields the protein CASSEASLPQYF.

The J gene is TRBJ1-2, the V gene TRBV19; TRBD1 might be the D (5 bases). The CDR3 is 14 residues long. V gave up 4 bases and J gave up 3 bases, with 12 bases separating them. CDR1 LNHDA and CDR2 SQIVND come from the germline V gene (reference sequence). CDR3 residues: CASSTTQGYYGYTF. CDR3 bases: TGTGCCAGTAGTACCACTCAGGGTTACTATGGCTACACCTTC.

The chain employs TRBV19 and TRBJ1-3; D is unresolved. The V gene lost 5 bases and the J gene lost 4 bases, with 18 bases spanning the gap. This CDR3 spans 16 amino acids. Looked up from germline, CDR1 is LNHDA and CDR2 is SQIVND (reference sequence). CDR3 nucleotide sequence: TGTGCCAGTAGTTTGGCCACCTCGGGGTTCGGAAACACCATATATTTT. It codes for CASSLATSGFGNTIYF.

This rearrangement joins TRBV3-1 (or the pseudogene TRBV3-2) to TRBJ2-2, with 7 bases lining up with TRBD1. This CDR3 is 16 amino acids long. V was clipped by 6 bases and J by 4 bases; unmatched bases: 11. CDR1 and CDR2 (germline): LGHDT, YNNKEL (reference sequence). CDR3 sequence reads: CASRPRQGVGTGELFF. CDR3 DNA sequence: TGTGCCAGCAGACCTAGACAGGGAGTAGGCACCGGGGAGCTGTTTTTT.

The genes are TRBV19 and TRBJ1-2, with TRBD1 matching 7 bases. In germline, CDR1 is LNHDA, CDR2 SQIVND (reference sequence). The ends lost 4 bases at V and 4 bases at J; junction bases unmatched: 3. This CDR3 comprises 13 residues. The CDR3 DNA sequence: TGTGCCAGTAGTAGAGGACAGGTCTATGGCTACACCTTC. It specifies CASSRGQVYGYTF.

The gene calls are TRBV2 and TRBJ2-5; no clear D gene. V was pared by 7 bases and J by 4 bases, with 16 bases between. The CDR3 has 14 residues. Germline V gene sequence: CDR1 SNHLY, CDR2 FYNNEI. This CDR3 reads CASTSPGPVETQYF. The CDR3 DNA reads TGTGCCAGCACCTCACCCGGCCCCGTAGAGACCCAGTACTTC.

This clone was seen only once. The chain carries TRBV9 and TRBJ2-2; TRBD1 is a possible D gene (5 bases). CDR1 SGDLS and CDR2 YYNGEE come from the germline V gene. The CDR3 runs 14 residues. Trimming pared 1 base from V and 6 bases from J, leaving 10 bases between. The CDR3 nucleotides are TGTGCCAGCAGCGTAACAGGCCACTCCGGGGAGCTGTTTTTT. This codes for CASSVTGHSGELFF.

V is TRBV7-3 and J is TRBJ2-3; D unclear. This CDR3 has 15 amino acids. Trimming removed 3 bases from V and 0 bases from J, with 10 bases in between. The V gene's germline CDR1 is SGHTA and CDR2 FQGTGA. The CDR3 here is CASSLKWFSTDTQYF. The CDR3 DNA reads TGTGCCAGCAGCTTGAAGTGGTTTAGCACAGATACGCAGTATTTT.

The V gene is TRBV7-2, the J gene TRBJ2-2, with D perhaps being TRBD1 or TRBD2 (5 bases each). CDR3 size: 17 residues. Trimming stripped 3 bases from V and 0 bases from J, with 14 bases between. Germline CDR1 and CDR2: SGHTA and FQGNSA. CDR3 nucleotide sequence: TGTGCCAGCAGCTTTCCCGGGACGTCCGCGAACACCGGGGAGCTGTTTTTT. This translates into CASSFPGTSANTGELFF.

The V and J genes are TRBV28 and TRBJ1-2; 8 bases agree with TRBD1. J was trimmed by 6 bases and V by 8 bases; bases with no gene match: 5. The CDR3 spans 12 residues. CDR1 is MDHEN and CDR2 is SYDVKM in the germline V gene. In DNA form, the CDR3 reads TGTGCCAGCGTGACAGGGGCGAATGGCTACACCTTC. Protein: CASVTGANGYTF.

The CDR3 sequence: CASSLGGLATYNEQFF. CDR3 nucleotides: TGTGCCAGCAGCTTGGGTGGACTAGCGACCTACAATGAGCAGTTCTTC. The rearrangement links TRBV13 to TRBJ2-1; 9 nucleotides line up with TRBD2. V lost 3 bases, J lost 2 bases, and 5 bases stayed unmatched. This CDR3 is 16 amino acids long. The germline gives CDR1 PRHDT, CDR2 FYEKMQ (reference sequence).

V and J are TRBV3-1 (or the pseudogene TRBV3-2) and TRBJ2-3; TRBD2 matches at 8 bases. Trimming at V came to 7 bases and at J to 6 bases, leaving 12 bases not matched to a gene. The CDR3 is made up of 15 amino acids. Germline CDR1 LGHDT, CDR2 YNNKEL (reference sequence). The CDR3 loop is CASTRAGGLLDTQYF. DNA for the CDR3: TGTGCCAGCACCCGGGCGGGGGGACTCTTGGATACGCAGTATTTT.

Here the CDR3 DNA reads TGTGCCAGCAGCCAAGAATACAGGGTTGGCGGGGAGCTGTTTTTT. Its protein is CASSQEYRVGGELFF. The chain uses TRBV3-1 (or the pseudogene TRBV3-2) and TRBJ2-2; TRBD1 might be the D (6 bases). Germline loops: CDR1 LGHDT, CDR2 YNNKEL (reference sequence). V lost 0 bases and J lost 7, with 12 bases in between. The CDR3 spans 15 residues.

V gene TRBV28 combines with J gene TRBJ2-1, with a weak D call TRBD1 (6 bases). Trimming stripped 5 bases from V and 7 bases from J, with 18 bases between. CDR1 and CDR2 from the germline V gene are MDHEN and SYDVKM. CDR3 length equals 15 residues. CDR3 sequence (DNA): TGTGCCAGCAGTCACAACAGGGTTCAGTTTAATGAGCAGTTCTTC. Translation: CASSHNRVQFNEQFF.

Written as DNA, the CDR3 is TGTGCCAGCAGCCAAGATAGGGGACTCTTGGTTGAAAAACTGTTTTTT. Amino acids: CASSQDRGLLVEKLFF. The chain uses TRBV3-1 (or the pseudogene TRBV3-2) and TRBJ1-4; D is perhaps TRBD1 (5 bases). V dropped 0 bases and J dropped 7 bases, with 15 bases sitting between them. The CDR3 runs to 16 residues. Germline lookup yields CDR1 LGHDT and CDR2 YNNKEL (reference sequence).

The chain uses TRBV2 and TRBJ1-1, with D hard to call. The CDR3 has 14 residues. Trimming took off 5 bases at V and 1 base at J, with 11 bases between the two ends. Germline CDR1 and CDR2: SNHLY and FYNNEI. The CDR3 DNA reads as TGTGCCAGCAGTTACTTGACATCGAACACTGAAGCTTTCTTT. This sequence encodes CASSYLTSNTEAFF.

This chain connects TRBV10-3 to TRBJ2-3; 11 positions match TRBD1. Unmatched junction bases numbered 7, after V lost 4 bases and J lost 4 bases. CDR1 and CDR2 (germline): ENHRY, SYGVKD. This CDR3 comprises 16 residues. In DNA form, the CDR3 reads TGTGCCATCAGTGCCGGACAGGGGGCTAGGGCAGATACGCAGTATTTT. This codes for CAISAGQGARADTQYF.

The chain employs TRBV6-2 or TRBV6-3 and TRBJ1-5, with 7 nucleotides matching TRBD1. The CDR3 runs to 16 residues. After removal of 4 bases from V and 2 bases from J, the junction contained 8 bases not matched to a gene. CDR1 and CDR2 from the germline V gene are MNHEY and SVGEGT. CDR3 loop: CASSFYQGEGNQPQHF. The DNA of the CDR3 is TGTGCCAGCAGTTTCTACCAGGGGGAAGGCAATCAGCCCCAGCATTTT.

The chain is built from TRBV30 and TRBJ2-3; D is ambiguous. The CDR3 is 13 amino acids. CDR1 and CDR2 from the germline V gene are GTSNPN and SVGIG (reference sequence). V lost 2 bases to trimming and J lost 0 bases, with 6 bases between them. As DNA, the CDR3 is TGTGCCTGGAGTCGGATAAGCACAGATACGCAGTATTTT. Its protein is CAWSRISTDTQYF. Complete variable domain (other parts from reference TRBV30 and TRBJ2-3): SQTIHQWPATLVQPVGSPLSLECTVEGTSNPNLYWYRQAAGRGLQLLFYSVGIGQISSEVPQNLSASRPQDRQFILSSKKLLLSDSGFYLCAWSRISTDTQYFGPGTRLTVL.

The genes are TRBV30 and TRBJ2-2; maybe TRBD2 (5 bases). V shed 7 bases and J shed 5 bases, with 20 bases lying between them. Germline V CDR1 and CDR2: GTSNPN, SVGIG (reference sequence). CDR3 size: 15 residues. The CDR3 DNA reads as TGTGCCTCTGAGCCCCAAGGACTTTTGACCGGGGAGCTGTTTTTT. Translating gives CASEPQGLLTGELFF.

The CDR3 protein is CASSLQGAGEQYV. CDR3 in DNA: TGTGCCAGCAGTCTACAGGGGGCGGGCGAGCAGTACGTC. The chain combines TRBV13 with TRBJ2-7; 9 bases match TRBD1. Germline V gene lookup returns CDR1 PRHDT and CDR2 FYEKMQ (reference sequence). V gave up 6 bases and J gave up 6 bases; unmatched junction bases: 6. The CDR3 runs to 13 residues.

This sequence joins TRBV2 and TRBJ2-3, with 8 bases fitting TRBD1. The CDR3 loop spans 17 amino acids. CDR1 is SNHLY and CDR2 is FYNNEI in the germline V gene. V gave up 5 bases and J gave up 1 base; unmatched junction bases: 11. The CDR3 loop reads CASSPGTGWDGTDTQYF. In DNA form, the CDR3 reads TGTGCCAGCAGTCCAGGGACAGGTTGGGATGGCACAGATACGCAGTATTTT.

This chain connects TRBV4-3 to TRBJ1-2; D might be TRBD1 (5 bases). The CDR3 loop spans 14 amino acids. The germline gives CDR1 LGHNA, CDR2 YSLEER. Trimming shortened V by 0 bases and J by 2 bases, and 7 bases separated the two germline ends. This CDR3 is CASSQDYRNYGYTF. Written as DNA, the CDR3 is TGCGCCAGCAGCCAAGATTACAGGAACTATGGCTACACCTTC.

Written as DNA, the CDR3 is TGTGCCAGCCCCGACGGACTAGCGGGGGGGCTCGGCGGCACAGATACGCAGTATTTT. Its translation: CASPDGLAGGLGGTDTQYF. The rearrangement joins TRBV5-8 to TRBJ2-3; 15 bases align to TRBD2. The CDR3 spans 19 residues. J lost 1 base, V lost 7 bases, and 13 bases had no gene match. The V gene's germline CDR1 is SGHTS and CDR2 YDEGEE.

The chain carries TRBV5-1 and TRBJ1-4; D is perhaps TRBD1 (5 bases). In germline, CDR1 is SGHRS, CDR2 YFSETQ. The CDR3 extends over 16 amino acids. V dropped 0 bases and J dropped 3 bases, with 12 bases sitting between them. CDR3 sequence reads: CASSLGVQGANEKLFF. The CDR3 DNA reads as TGCGCCAGCAGCTTGGGGGTCCAGGGAGCTAATGAAAAACTGTTTTTT.

This chain joins TRBV4-3 and TRBJ2-1, with a possible D match to TRBD2 (7 bases). From germline, CDR1 is LGHNA and CDR2 YSLEER. CDR3 size: 17 residues. Trimming pared 0 bases from V and 4 bases from J, leaving 16 bases between. The CDR3 protein is CASSQDMLRGGYNEQFF. As DNA, the CDR3 is TGCGCCAGCAGCCAAGATATGCTAAGGGGGGGTTACAATGAGCAGTTCTTC.

J is TRBJ2-2 and V is TRBV12-3 or TRBV12-4; D gene ambiguous. The CDR3 is 12 amino acids. V shed 4 bases and J shed 8 bases, with 8 bases lying between them. CDR3 bases: TGTGCCAGCAGTTCCGTAGTGGGGGAGCTGTTTTTT. Amino acids: CASSSVVGELFF.